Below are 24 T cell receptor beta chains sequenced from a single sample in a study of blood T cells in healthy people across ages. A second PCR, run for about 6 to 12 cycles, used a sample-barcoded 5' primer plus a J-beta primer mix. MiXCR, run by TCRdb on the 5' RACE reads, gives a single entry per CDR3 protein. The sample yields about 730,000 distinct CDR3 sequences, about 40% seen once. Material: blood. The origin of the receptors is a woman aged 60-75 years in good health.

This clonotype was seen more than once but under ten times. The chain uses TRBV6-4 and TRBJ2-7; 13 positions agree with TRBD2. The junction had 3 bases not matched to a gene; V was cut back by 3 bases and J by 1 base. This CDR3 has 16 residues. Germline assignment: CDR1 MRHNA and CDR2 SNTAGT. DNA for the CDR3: TGTGCCAGCAGTGAGCCGGGACTAGCGGGGTCCTACGAGCAGTACTTC. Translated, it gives CASSEPGLAGSYEQYF.

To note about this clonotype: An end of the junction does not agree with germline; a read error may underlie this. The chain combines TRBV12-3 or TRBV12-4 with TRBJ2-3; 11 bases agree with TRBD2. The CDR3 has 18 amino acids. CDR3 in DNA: TGTGCCAGCACCCCCCCGTCTAGCGGGAGGAGAGGCACAGATACGCAGTGTTTT. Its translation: CASTPPSSGRRGTDTQCF.

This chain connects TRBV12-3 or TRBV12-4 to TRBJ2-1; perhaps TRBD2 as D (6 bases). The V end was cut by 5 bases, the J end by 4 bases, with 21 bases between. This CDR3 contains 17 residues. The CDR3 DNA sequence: TGTGCCAGCAGTCCCAGCCAGGTGGCGGGGCAATACAATGAGCAGTTCTTC. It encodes CASSPSQVAGQYNEQFF.

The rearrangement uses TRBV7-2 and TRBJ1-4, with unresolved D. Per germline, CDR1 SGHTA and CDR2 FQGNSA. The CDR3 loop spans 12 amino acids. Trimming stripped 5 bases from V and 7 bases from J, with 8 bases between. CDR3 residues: CASSPGLEKLFF. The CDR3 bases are TGTGCCAGCAGCCCTGGACTTGAAAAACTGTTTTTT.

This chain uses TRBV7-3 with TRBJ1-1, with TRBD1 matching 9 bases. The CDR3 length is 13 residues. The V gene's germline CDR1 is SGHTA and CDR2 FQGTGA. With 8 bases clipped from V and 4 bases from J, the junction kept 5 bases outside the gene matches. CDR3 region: CASGGGQGTEAFF. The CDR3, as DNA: TGTGCCAGCGGGGGGGGACAGGGCACTGAAGCTTTCTTT.

The DNA of the CDR3 is TGTGCCAGCAGTTTAGATCAGGGTTTCGGGGAGCTGTTTTTT. Translating it yields CASSLDQGFGELFF. The chain joins TRBV12-3 or TRBV12-4 to TRBJ2-2, with D perhaps matching TRBD1 (5 bases). V lost 1 base and J lost 7, with 10 bases in between. This CDR3 contains 14 residues.

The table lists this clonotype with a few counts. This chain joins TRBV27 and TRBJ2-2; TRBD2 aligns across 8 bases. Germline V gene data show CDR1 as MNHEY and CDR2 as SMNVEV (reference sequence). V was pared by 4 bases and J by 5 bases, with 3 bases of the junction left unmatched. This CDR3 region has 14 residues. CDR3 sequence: CASSSQRETGELFF. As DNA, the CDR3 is TGTGCCAGCAGTTCCCAGCGGGAGACCGGGGAGCTGTTTTTT.

CDR3 residues: CASSLRNMGLAGVVYEQYF. DNA of the CDR3: TGTGCCAGCAGCCTCCGTAACATGGGACTAGCGGGAGTAGTCTACGAGCAGTACTTC. V usage is TRBV3-1 and J usage is TRBJ2-4; TRBD2 matches at 14 bases. Near its end, the DNA agrees better with TRBJ2-7, so the J call may be wrong. The CDR3 is 19 residues long. Germline values: CDR1 LGHDT, CDR2 YNNKEL (reference sequence).

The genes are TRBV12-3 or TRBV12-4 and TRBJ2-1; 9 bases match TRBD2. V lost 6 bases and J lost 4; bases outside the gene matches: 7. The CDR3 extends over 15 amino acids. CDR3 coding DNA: TGTGCCAGCAGAAAGCGGGGGGCCCCATACAATGAGCAGTTCTTC. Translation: CASRKRGAPYNEQFF.

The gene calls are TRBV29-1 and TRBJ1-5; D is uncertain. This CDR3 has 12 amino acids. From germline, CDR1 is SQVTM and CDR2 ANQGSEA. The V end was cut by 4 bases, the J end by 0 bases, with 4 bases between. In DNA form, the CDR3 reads TGCAGCGTTGGGAGTAGCAATCAGCCCCAGCATTTT. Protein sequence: CSVGSSNQPQHF.

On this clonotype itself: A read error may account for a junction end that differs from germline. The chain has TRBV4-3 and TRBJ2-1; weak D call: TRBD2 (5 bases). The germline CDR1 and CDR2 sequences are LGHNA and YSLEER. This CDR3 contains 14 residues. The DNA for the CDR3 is TGCGCCAGCAGCCAAGATCTAGCTACCTACGAGCAGAACTTC. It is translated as CASSQDLATYEQNF.

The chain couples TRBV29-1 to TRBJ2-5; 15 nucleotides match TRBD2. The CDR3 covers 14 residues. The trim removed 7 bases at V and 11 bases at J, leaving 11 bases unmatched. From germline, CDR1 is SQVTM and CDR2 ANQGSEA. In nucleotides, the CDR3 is TGCAGCGCCCTGGGACTAGCGGGAGGTGGTGAGCAGTACTTC. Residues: CSALGLAGGGEQYF.

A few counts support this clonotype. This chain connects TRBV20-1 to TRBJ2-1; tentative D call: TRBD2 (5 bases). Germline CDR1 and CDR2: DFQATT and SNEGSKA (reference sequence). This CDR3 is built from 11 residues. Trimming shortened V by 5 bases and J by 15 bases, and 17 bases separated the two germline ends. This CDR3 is CSASAGRESFF. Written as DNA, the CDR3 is TGCAGTGCTTCCGCTGGGAGAGAGTCGTTCTTC.

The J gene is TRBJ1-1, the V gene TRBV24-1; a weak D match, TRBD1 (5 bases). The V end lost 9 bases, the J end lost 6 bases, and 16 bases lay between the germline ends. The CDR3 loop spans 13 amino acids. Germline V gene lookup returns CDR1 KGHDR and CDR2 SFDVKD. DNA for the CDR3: TGTGCCACCTGGGACGGAAGGGAGGCTGAAGCTTTCTTT. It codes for CATWDGREAEAFF.

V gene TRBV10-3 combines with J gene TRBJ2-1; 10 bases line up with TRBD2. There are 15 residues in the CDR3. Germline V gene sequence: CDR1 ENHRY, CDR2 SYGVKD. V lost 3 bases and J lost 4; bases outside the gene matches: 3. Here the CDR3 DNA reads TGTGCCATCAGTGAAGTAGCGGGGGGTTACAATGAGCAGTTCTTC. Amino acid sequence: CAISEVAGGYNEQFF.

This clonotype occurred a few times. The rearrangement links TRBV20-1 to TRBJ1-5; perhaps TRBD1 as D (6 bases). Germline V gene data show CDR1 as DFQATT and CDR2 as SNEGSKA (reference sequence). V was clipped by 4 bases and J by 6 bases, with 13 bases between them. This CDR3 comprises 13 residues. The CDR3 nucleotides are TGCAGTGCTACAGGACAGTTGGGTCAGCCCCAGCATTTT. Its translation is CSATGQLGQPQHF.

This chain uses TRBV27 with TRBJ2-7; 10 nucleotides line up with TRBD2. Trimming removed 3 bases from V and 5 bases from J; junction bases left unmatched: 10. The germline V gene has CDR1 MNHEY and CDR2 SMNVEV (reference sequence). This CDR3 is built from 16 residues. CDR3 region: CASSFTLAGVSDEQYF. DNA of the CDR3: TGTGCCAGCAGTTTTACGCTAGCGGGAGTATCCGACGAGCAGTACTTC.

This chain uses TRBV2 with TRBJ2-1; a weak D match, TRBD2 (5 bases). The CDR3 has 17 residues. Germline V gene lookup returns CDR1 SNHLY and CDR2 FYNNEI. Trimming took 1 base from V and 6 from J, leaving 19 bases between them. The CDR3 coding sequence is TGTGCCAGCAGTGAAGTGGTGCGGGTAAGGGATCGCAATGAGCAGTTCTTC. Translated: CASSEVVRVRDRNEQFF. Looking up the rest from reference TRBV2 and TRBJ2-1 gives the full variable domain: EPEVTQTPSHQVTQMGQEVILRCVPISNHLYFYWYRQILGQKVEFLVSFYNNEISEKSEIFDDQFSVERPDGSNFTLKIRSTKLEDSAMYFCASSEVVRVRDRNEQFFGPGTRLTVL.

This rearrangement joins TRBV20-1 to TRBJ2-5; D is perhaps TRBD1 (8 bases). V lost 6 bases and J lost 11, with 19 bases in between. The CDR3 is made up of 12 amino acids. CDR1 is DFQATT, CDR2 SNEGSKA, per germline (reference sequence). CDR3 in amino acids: CSAPRTGREQYF. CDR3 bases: TGCAGTGCCCCCCGGACAGGGAGGGAGCAGTACTTC.

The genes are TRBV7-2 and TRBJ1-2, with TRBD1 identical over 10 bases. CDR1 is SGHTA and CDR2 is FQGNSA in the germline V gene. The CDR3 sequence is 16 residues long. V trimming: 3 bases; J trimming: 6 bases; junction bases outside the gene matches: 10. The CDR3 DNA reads TGTGCCAGCAGCTTTCCCCGGGTAGGGACAGGGGATGGCTACACCTTC. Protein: CASSFPRVGTGDGYTF.

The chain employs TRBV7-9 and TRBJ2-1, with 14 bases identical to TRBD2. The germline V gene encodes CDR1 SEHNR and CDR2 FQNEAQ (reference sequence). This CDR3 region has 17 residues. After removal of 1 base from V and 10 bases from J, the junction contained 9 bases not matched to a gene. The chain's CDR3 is CASSLDPTSGRAREQFF. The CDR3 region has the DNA TGTGCCAGCAGCTTAGACCCGACTAGCGGGAGGGCCCGAGAGCAGTTCTTC.

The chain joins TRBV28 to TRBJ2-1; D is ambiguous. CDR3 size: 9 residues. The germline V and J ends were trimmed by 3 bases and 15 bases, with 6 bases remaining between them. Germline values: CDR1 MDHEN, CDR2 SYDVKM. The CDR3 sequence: CASSFPLFF. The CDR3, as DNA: TGTGCCAGCAGTTTCCCCCTGTTCTTC.

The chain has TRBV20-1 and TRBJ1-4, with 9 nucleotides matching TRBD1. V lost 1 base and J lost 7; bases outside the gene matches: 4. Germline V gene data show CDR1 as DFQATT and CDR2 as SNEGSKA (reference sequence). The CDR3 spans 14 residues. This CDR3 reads CSARGTGDGEKLFF. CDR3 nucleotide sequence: TGCAGTGCTAGAGGGACAGGGGATGGTGAAAAACTGTTTTTT.

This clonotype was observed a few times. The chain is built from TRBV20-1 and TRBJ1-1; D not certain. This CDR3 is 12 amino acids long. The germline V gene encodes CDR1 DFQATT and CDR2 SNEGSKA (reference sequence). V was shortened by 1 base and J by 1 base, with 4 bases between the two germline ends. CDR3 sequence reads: CSARAWNTEAFF. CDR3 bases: TGCAGTGCTAGAGCTTGGAACACTGAAGCTTTCTTT.